The 13 T cell receptor beta chains presented below share a single source sample, sequenced in a study of blood T cell repertoires in COVID-19 (TCRdb year 2020). Receptor amplification or capture employed the immunoSEQ multiplex PCR assay. Drawn from immuneACCESS, this table holds only the in-frame rearrangements with V and J called that TCRdb kept. Clones are partly lost; checked studies trace under half to an unresolved V gene and leave the rest unexplained. The sample has approximately 230,000 clones on record, 70% to 90% of them singletons. Of the sample, less than 2% falls within the top ten clones. The sample was PBMCs or T cells enriched from blood (not recorded which). These receptors were collected from a man aged 35 to 55 who had recovered from COVID-19.

In its sample, this clone was seen a few times. V and J are TRBV18 and TRBJ1-5; 9 nucleotides agree with TRBD1. V lost 3 bases, J lost 4 bases, and 7 bases stayed unmatched. Germline assignment: CDR1 KGHSH and CDR2 LQKENI. This CDR3 has 16 residues. The chain's CDR3 is CASSPDGDRVNQPQHF. CDR3 sequence (DNA): TGTGCCAGCTCACCTGACGGGGACAGGGTTAATCAGCCCCAGCATTTT.

The genes are TRBV9 and TRBJ2-1; 8 positions agree with TRBD2. The length of the CDR3 is 14 residues. The V gene's germline CDR1 is SGDLS and CDR2 YYNGEE. Trimming took 4 bases from V and 4 from J; bases not matched to a gene: 4. The CDR3 is CASSPGGEYNEQFF. CDR3 DNA sequence: TGTGCCAGCAGCCCCGGGGGGGAATACAATGAGCAGTTCTTC.

The chain recombines TRBV19 with TRBJ1-1, with D perhaps matching TRBD1 (5 bases). CDR1 and CDR2 from the germline V gene are LNHDA and SQIVND (reference sequence). This CDR3 has 11 amino acids. V was trimmed by 4 bases and J by 10 bases, leaving 10 bases between them. CDR3 nucleotide sequence: TGTGCCAGTAGTACCCCAGGGCCAGCTTTCTTT. Amino acids: CASSTPGPAFF.

The gene calls are TRBV7-2 and TRBJ1-2, with a tentative D call TRBD1 (5 bases). V shed 1 base and J shed 6 bases, with 6 bases lying between them. CDR1 is SGHTA and CDR2 is FQGNSA in the germline V gene. The CDR3 runs 12 residues. The chain's CDR3 is CASSLGGDGYTF. The CDR3 DNA follows: TGTGCCAGCAGCTTAGGGGGGGATGGCTACACCTTC.

This clone was seen once. This chain connects TRBV10-3 to TRBJ2-3, with TRBD2 as a possible D gene (5 bases). This CDR3 is built from 12 residues. The V gene's germline CDR1 is ENHRY and CDR2 SYGVKD. With 0 bases removed from V and 10 bases from J, the gap between germline ends came to 8 bases. DNA of the CDR3: TGTGCCATCAGTGAGTCGAGCGGTTCGCAGTATTTT. Its protein product is CAISESSGSQYF.

This clone was detected many times. This chain uses TRBV2 with TRBJ2-1; 11 positions agree with TRBD2. V trimming: 6 bases; J trimming: 9 bases; junction bases outside the gene matches: 10. Per germline, CDR1 SNHLY and CDR2 FYNNEI. This CDR3 has 15 residues. The CDR3 DNA is TGTGCCAGCAGCCGTAGCGGGAGGGCCGAGGGTGAGCAGTTCTTC. It specifies CASSRSGRAEGEQFF.

The rearrangement uses TRBV7-2 and TRBJ2-3; D is unclear. This CDR3 is 13 amino acids long. CDR1 is SGHTA and CDR2 is FQGNSA in the germline V gene. V was shortened by 3 bases and J by 10 bases, with 14 bases between the two germline ends. CDR3 residues: CASSLFSPRAQYF. CDR3 DNA: TGTGCCAGCAGCTTGTTTAGCCCCCGTGCGCAGTATTTT.

This clone showed up just once. The CDR3 nucleotides read TGTGCCAGTACCCCGGGGATCGGCGACGAGCAGTACTTC. It translates to CASTPGIGDEQYF. This sequence joins TRBV19 and TRBJ2-7, with a tentative D call TRBD2 (5 bases). Germline V gene data show CDR1 as LNHDA and CDR2 as SQIVND (reference sequence). The V gene lost 7 bases and the J gene lost 5 bases, with 15 bases spanning the gap. The CDR3 sequence is 13 residues long.

V and J are TRBV25-1 and TRBJ2-3; D remains unclear. The CDR3 loop spans 13 amino acids. CDR1 is MGHDK and CDR2 is SYGVNS in the germline V gene. Deletions cut 2 bases from V and 8 bases from J, with 11 bases between. The CDR3 bases are TGTGCCAGCAGTGAAGACCTGCCGGGTACGCAGTATTTT. Its protein product is CASSEDLPGTQYF.

The rearrangement uses TRBV7-3 and TRBJ2-2; D possibly corresponds to TRBD2 (6 bases). V shed 7 bases and J shed 1 base, with 10 bases lying between them. Germline V gene data show CDR1 as SGHTA and CDR2 as FQGTGA. This CDR3 is built from 14 residues. This CDR3 is CASTRDLNTGELFF. CDR3 sequence (DNA): TGTGCCAGCACCCGGGACTTGAACACCGGGGAGCTGTTTTTT.

This chain connects TRBV15 to TRBJ2-5, with D possibly matching TRBD1 (8 bases). V lost 5 bases and J 4 bases, leaving 14 bases between the germline ends. Germline CDR1 and CDR2: LNHNV and YYDKDF (reference sequence). This CDR3 has 14 residues. CDR3 coding DNA: TGTGCCACCAGCGGGAACAGGGGGGGAGAGACCCAGTACTTC. Translated, it gives CATSGNRGGETQYF. The variable domain in full, completed from reference TRBV15 and TRBJ2-5, reads DAMVIQNPRYQVTQFGKPVTLSCSQTLNHNVMYWYQQKSSQAPKLLFHYYDKDFNNEADTPDNFQSRRPNTSFCFLDIRSPGLGDTAMYLCATSGNRGGETQYFGPGTRLLVL.

This clone was seen only once. The V call is TRBV7-9, the J call TRBJ2-1, with D possibly TRBD2 on 6 matching bases. Germline V gene lookup returns CDR1 SEHNR and CDR2 FQNEAQ (reference sequence). V was shortened by 5 bases and J by 5 bases, with 16 bases between the two germline ends. The CDR3 spans 15 residues. CDR3: CASSESSDHDNEQFF. CDR3 sequence (DNA): TGTGCCAGCAGCGAATCTAGCGATCATGACAATGAGCAGTTCTTC.

The J gene is TRBJ1-2, the V gene TRBV5-8; D gene unclear. CDR1 SGHTS and CDR2 YDEGEE come from the germline V gene. The V end was cut by 4 bases, the J end by 5 bases, with 9 bases between. The CDR3 runs to 12 residues. The CDR3 DNA sequence: TGTGCCAGCAGCATGCCAGGTTATGGCTACACCTTC. Translated, it gives CASSMPGYGYTF.